The T cell receptor beta chain described here comes from a study of shared clonotypes between healthy human individuals. The wider study: The donors, a couple of women and a few men, were aged 18 to 49.

Regarding this clone: Its specificity is unknown.

Libraries were prepared by immunoSEQ multiplex PCR; TCRdb keeps only in-frame clonotypes and omits some of them. The sample consists of hundreds of thousands of clones, around 67% of them appearing once. Overall study findings and caveats: Generation probability values for non-shared clonotypes were lower than those for clonotypes shared by all four donors. Around 4.9% of naive CD4 clonotypes were shared across a few donors. Clonotype sharing among the donors was expected to vary with sequencing depth.

The CDR3 covers 17 residues. Trimming removed 0 bases from V and 0 bases from J, with 14 bases in between. Germline-derived CDR1 and CDR2 are LGHNA and YSLEER. Material for sequencing was memory CD4+ T cells sorted from blood. Subset given: CD45RA-negative fraction. The chain uses TRBV4-3 and TRBJ1-1, with no clear D. The clonotype originates from a young man in good health. The CDR3 region has the DNA TGCGCCAGCAGCCAAGATTGGTATGGTTCCATGAACACTGAAGCTTTCTTT. This sequence encodes CASSQDWYGSMNTEAFF.